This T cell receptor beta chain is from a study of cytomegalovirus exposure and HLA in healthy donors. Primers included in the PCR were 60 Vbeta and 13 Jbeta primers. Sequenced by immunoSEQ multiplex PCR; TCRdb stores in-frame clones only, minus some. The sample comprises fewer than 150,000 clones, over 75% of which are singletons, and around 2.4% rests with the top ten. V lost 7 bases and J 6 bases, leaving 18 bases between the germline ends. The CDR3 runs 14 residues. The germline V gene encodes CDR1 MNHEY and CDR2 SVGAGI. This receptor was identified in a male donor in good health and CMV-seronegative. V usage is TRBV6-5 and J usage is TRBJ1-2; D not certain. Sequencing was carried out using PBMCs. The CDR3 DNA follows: TGTGCCAGCACTACGAACCACCTGAACCATGGCTACACCTTC. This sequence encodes CASTTNHLNHGYTF.